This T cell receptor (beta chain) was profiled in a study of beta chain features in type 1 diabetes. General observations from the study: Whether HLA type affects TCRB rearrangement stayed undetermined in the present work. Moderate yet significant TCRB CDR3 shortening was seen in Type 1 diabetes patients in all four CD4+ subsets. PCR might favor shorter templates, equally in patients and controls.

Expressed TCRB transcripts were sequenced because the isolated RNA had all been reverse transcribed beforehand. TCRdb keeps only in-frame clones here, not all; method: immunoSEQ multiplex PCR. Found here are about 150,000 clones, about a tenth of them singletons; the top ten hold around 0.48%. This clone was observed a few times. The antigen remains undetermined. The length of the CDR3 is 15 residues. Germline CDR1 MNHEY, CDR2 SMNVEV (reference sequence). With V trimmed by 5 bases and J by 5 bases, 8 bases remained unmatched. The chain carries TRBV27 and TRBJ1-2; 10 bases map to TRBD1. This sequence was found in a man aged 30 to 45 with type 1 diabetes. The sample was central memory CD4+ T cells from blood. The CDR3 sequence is CASSRPGQGIYGYTF. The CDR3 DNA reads TGTGCCAGCAGTAGACCGGGACAGGGGATTTATGGCTACACCTTC.